The rows below give T cell receptor beta chains drawn from one sample of a study of shared clonotypes between healthy human individuals. Profiling relied on immunoSEQ multiplex PCR, and the TCRdb table lists in-frame clones only, not all of them. This sample has about 2.3 million clones; more than 85% occur once, and the top ten carry 0.39%. The sample comprised naive CD4+ T cells from PBMCs. These receptors were taken from a man younger than 30 in good health. Some clones in this sample may be carry-over from other donors' samples. Both conserved end residues are part of each CDR3. Fields, in order: J gene, D gene, V gene, clone size, CDR3 DNA, CDR3 protein. The D gene is left open where the match is weak. Size tells how often a clone was seen (once, few, many) or the class of an expanded clone, and some rows leave it out.

J: TRBJ2-3
D: .
V: TRBV7-2
size: .
DNA: TGTGCCAGCAGCTTAGACTGGACGGGGCGTCCGCAGTATTTT
CDR3: CASSLDWTGRPQYF

J: TRBJ1-2
D: .
V: TRBV28
size: .
DNA: TGTGCCAGCAGTTTAGGTTCGCAGACCGCACCTAGTGGCTACACCTTC
CDR3: CASSLGSQTAPSGYTF

J: TRBJ2-1
D: TRBD2
V: TRBV11-2
size: .
DNA: TGTGCCAGCAGCTTACTTGAGGGCGGGAGGATTAGAAATGAGCAGTTCTTC
CDR3: CASSLLEGGRIRNEQFF

J: TRBJ2-1
D: TRBD2
V: TRBV7-8
size: once
DNA: TGTGCCAGCGCCCGAGTGGCGGGAGCGGGTGAGCAGTTCTTC
CDR3: CASARVAGAGEQFF

J: TRBJ1-1
D: TRBD1
V: TRBV5-1
size: .
DNA: TGCGCCAGCAGTGGACAGGGAGGTGAGGGTGAAGCTTTCTTT
CDR3: CASSGQGGEGEAFF

J: TRBJ1-4
D: .
V: TRBV18
size: .
DNA: TGTGCCAGCTCACCAGGGGCCAATGAAAAACTGTTTTTT
CDR3: CASSPGANEKLFF

J: TRBJ2-1
D: TRBD1
V: TRBV18
size: .
DNA: TGTGCCAGCCAAGCCCCCTCCGGGACAGGGGGCTTGGGTGAGCAGTTCTTC
CDR3: CASQAPSGTGGLGEQFF

J: TRBJ2-2
D: .
V: TRBV7-3
size: once
DNA: TGTGCCAGCAGCTTAGCGACCACCGGGGAGCTGTTTTTT
CDR3: CASSLATTGELFF

J: TRBJ2-1
D: .
V: TRBV5-4
size: .
DNA: TGTGCCAGCAGCTTGAGGGGAAGCTCCTACAATGAGCAGTTCTTC
CDR3: CASSLRGSSYNEQFF

J: TRBJ1-5
D: TRBD1
V: TRBV19
size: .
DNA: TGTGCCAGTAGTATCCGGGACAGGGGCAATCAGCCCCAGCATTTT
CDR3: CASSIRDRGNQPQHF

J: TRBJ1-1
D: .
V: TRBV10-1
size: once
DNA: TGCGCCAGCCAAAGCAGTCAGAACACTGAAGCTTTCTTT
CDR3: CASQSSQNTEAFF

J: TRBJ2-5
D: .
V: TRBV5-6
size: .
DNA: TGTGCCAGCAGCCGCGACACCCGGCAAGAGACCCAGTACTTC
CDR3: CASSRDTRQETQYF

J: TRBJ2-3
D: .
V: TRBV6-6
size: once
DNA: TGTGCCAGCAGGGGACAACGGGGGACAGATACGCAGTATTTT
CDR3: CASRGQRGTDTQYF

J: TRBJ1-4
D: TRBD1
V: TRBV19
size: .
DNA: TGTGCCAGTAGTATAGATCTATCCAGGGGGCGGCTTCGAAATGAAAAACTGTTTTTT
CDR3: CASSIDLSRGRLRNEKLFF

J: TRBJ2-1
D: .
V: TRBV9
size: .
DNA: TGTGCCAGCAGCCCCCTAGTTATCTACAATGAGCAGTTCTTC
CDR3: CASSPLVIYNEQFF

J: TRBJ1-2
D: .
V: TRBV11-3
size: .
DNA: TGTGCCAGCAGCTTAGTACGGATTCTATTCTATGGCTACACCTTC
CDR3: CASSLVRILFYGYTF

J: TRBJ1-5
D: TRBD1
V: TRBV6-1
size: .
DNA: TGTGCCAGCAGTGAAGCTGGGACAGGGGGAGATCAGCCCCAGCATTTT
CDR3: CASSEAGTGGDQPQHF

J: TRBJ2-5
D: TRBD2
V: TRBV7-8
size: .
DNA: TGTGCCAGCAGCGGACTAGCGGGAGCCTCCGGGGCAGAGACCCAGTACTTC
CDR3: CASSGLAGASGAETQYF

J: TRBJ2-5
D: .
V: TRBV5-4
size: .
DNA: TGTGCCAGCAGCCTCAAAATAAGGCAAGAGACCCAGTACTTC
CDR3: CASSLKIRQETQYF

J: TRBJ2-5
D: .
V: TRBV11-2
size: .
DNA: TGTGCCAGCAGCGATTTGGCACGGGAGACCCAGTACTTC
CDR3: CASSDLARETQYF

J: TRBJ1-1
D: .
V: TRBV28
size: .
DNA: TGTGCCAGCAGTTTAGAGGTGGGTTTTAACACTGAAGCTTTCTTT
CDR3: CASSLEVGFNTEAFF

J: TRBJ2-7
D: .
V: TRBV2
size: .
DNA: TGTGCCAGCAGTGATCGGGGGGCGAGACAGTACTTC
CDR3: CASSDRGARQYF

J: TRBJ2-1
D: .
V: TRBV5-4
size: .
DNA: TGTGCCAGCAGCTTGGAGGGCGGAAGCTCCTACAATGAGCAGTTCTTC
CDR3: CASSLEGGSSYNEQFF

J: TRBJ2-2
D: .
V: TRBV6-5
size: .
DNA: TGTGCCAGCAGCTTTAATTCACTCGGGACAGGGGAGCTGTTTTTT
CDR3: CASSFNSLGTGELFF